A selection of T cell receptor beta chains follows, all from one sample in a study of cytomegalovirus exposure and HLA in healthy donors. Here immunoSEQ multiplex PCR was the method, and the copy in TCRdb shows in-frame clones only, minus some. Seen here are some 200,000 clones, roughly 77% observed once, and the top ten hold approximately 0.4%. Specimen: PBMCs. The receptor set was obtained from a male donor in good health and CMV-seropositive. The CDR3 runs from the conserved cysteine through the conserved F or W. D genes are given only for firm matches. Not all rows give a size; the values are once, few, many and, for expanded clones, a class.

abundance: -; v_gene: TRBV5-8; d_gene: -; j_gene: TRBJ2-3; CDR3nt: TGTGCCAGCAGCTTGGGGCAGGGGCGCACAGATACGCAGTATTTT; CDR3aa: CASSLGQGRTDTQYF
abundance: -; v_gene: TRBV11-3; d_gene: TRBD2; j_gene: TRBJ2-5; CDR3nt: TGTGCCAGCAGCCCCACTTCGAGCGGGGGGGAATGGGAGACCCAGTACTTC; CDR3aa: CASSPTSSGGEWETQYF
abundance: few; v_gene: TRBV6-5; d_gene: -; j_gene: TRBJ1-1; CDR3nt: TGTGCCAGCAGTTACTCGAGGTGGCCACGGGAAGCTTTCTTT; CDR3aa: CASSYSRWPREAFF
abundance: -; v_gene: TRBV30; d_gene: TRBD2; j_gene: TRBJ2-7; CDR3nt: TGTGCCTGGACCTTGGGGGGGAACGAGCAGTACTTC; CDR3aa: CAWTLGGNEQYF
abundance: -; v_gene: TRBV2; d_gene: TRBD2; j_gene: TRBJ2-3; CDR3nt: TGTGCCAGCATTCAGACTAGCGGGGGCACAGATACGCAGTATTTT; CDR3aa: CASIQTSGGTDTQYF
abundance: -; v_gene: TRBV7-9; d_gene: TRBD1; j_gene: TRBJ1-1; CDR3nt: TGTGCCAGCAGCTGGGGGACAGGGGGCAACACTGAAGCTTTCTTT; CDR3aa: CASSWGTGGNTEAFF
abundance: -; v_gene: TRBV7-6; d_gene: -; j_gene: TRBJ2-1; CDR3nt: TGTGCCAGCAGCCCCTTGGAGGGGAGAGGGGCCTACAATGAGCAGTTCTTC; CDR3aa: CASSPLEGRGAYNEQFF
abundance: -; v_gene: TRBV25-1; d_gene: TRBD1; j_gene: TRBJ1-2; CDR3nt: TGTGCCAGCAGTGAACGGGCAGGGGGGTCCTATGGCTACACCTTC; CDR3aa: CASSERAGGSYGYTF
abundance: -; v_gene: TRBV9; d_gene: -; j_gene: TRBJ2-1; CDR3nt: TGTGCCAGCACCCCAGGGGCTAGCGGTCCCTACAATGAGCAGTTCTTC; CDR3aa: CASTPGASGPYNEQFF
abundance: once; v_gene: TRBV9; d_gene: TRBD1; j_gene: TRBJ2-7; CDR3nt: TGTGCCAGCAGCCTGCGGACAGGGGGTACCTACGAGCAGTACTTC; CDR3aa: CASSLRTGGTYEQYF
abundance: -; v_gene: TRBV4-1; d_gene: TRBD2; j_gene: TRBJ2-5; CDR3nt: TGCGCCAGCAGCCCTGGCGGGGGGCGGGAGACCCAGTACTTC; CDR3aa: CASSPGGGRETQYF